What follows describes a single TCR beta chain. This clonotype turned up a few times. There is no known antigen for this receptor. Base qualities are not at hand, and no much larger clone is one base apart. Libraries were made using 5' RACE. TCRdb lists the instrument as Illumina HiSeq 2500. The second PCR ran for about 6 to 12 cycles and used a J-beta primer mix along with a sample-barcoded 5' primer. A unique molecular identifier was introduced onto each TCR beta cDNA molecule by a template-switch 5' adaptor carrying 12 random nucleotides. Each sample yielded at least 2.5 million CDR3-containing paired-end reads. First-strand cDNA synthesis was performed from all RNA using the Mint cDNA synthesis kit, with priming by a TRBC-specific oligonucleotide. Following uracil-DNA glycosylase treatment, a first 18-cycle PCR with universal primers M1SS and BC2_uni_R was performed on all cDNA. As for the authors' bioinformatics: For normalization, 1 million high-quality reads, each with a distinct molecular identifier, were randomly selected from each sample. Instead of being binned into consensus sequences, reads with shared molecular identifiers were discarded. MiTCR, set to a Q25 quality threshold and the strictest error-elimination algorithm, was used for CDR3 identification, clonotype clustering and error correction. A nonparametric unseen species model with Euler transformation was used to estimate lower-bound total TCR beta diversity. In-frame beta chains were kept once TCRdb had trimmed the public reads at Q25 with fastp and called clones with MiXCR. Each CDR3 protein appears once, grouped with its most common genes and DNA. The V and J calls reflect TCRdb's pipeline rather than the authors' work. The sample table shows fewer than 1,000,000 distinct CDR3 sequences, and under 45% are seen once. The ten largest clones take up about 21% of the sample.

The donors were 40 or so Caucasian individuals from Russia, aged roughly 6 to 95 years, who were systemically healthy. Each donor gave roughly 11 milliliters of peripheral blood, drawn into EDTA-treated Vacutainer tubes. Ficoll-Paque density-gradient centrifugation was used to isolate PBMCs, with at least 6.5 million per sample. Total RNA was extracted from PBMCs with Trizol reagent, with at least 6 micrograms obtained per sample. The percentages of naive CD45RAhigh/CD27high T cells were determined by flow cytometry on a PBMC aliquot from every donor. The sample comes from a study of blood T cells in healthy people across ages (dated by TCRdb to between 2014 and 2017). Some background on the complete study: In model experiments, roughly one uniquely barcoded TCR beta cDNA molecule per two T cells was captured by template switching. Using deep sequencing normalized with unique cDNA molecular identifiers, the study measured how TCR beta repertoire diversity changes with age. The donors were split into four age groups: young (average around 15 years), middle-aged (about 40), aged (over 55) and long-lived (approximately 89). Donors of different ages were randomly distributed across sequencing lanes to avoid experimental bias. Using the same blood draw, the study looked at two additional independent replicas of 1 million unique cDNA reads for two donors, one aged 18 to 30 and the other aged 80 or older. General study outcomes and caveats: Since profiling was done on bulk unsorted PBMCs, naive and antigen-experienced compartments could not be conclusively compared. Estimates of total diversity based on one million sequenced T cells were considered lower bounds and underestimates. As age increased, observed TCR beta diversity per million T cells dropped in a roughly linear way, and a significant reduction was already evident by age 40. Because the CMV infection status of the donors was unknown, age-related changes in expanded clonotypes may potentially have been confounded. There was a strong correlation between observed TCR beta diversity and the percentage of naive T cells measured by flow cytometry. Compared with the aged group, more naive CD4+ T cells, fewer expanded clones and increased TCR diversity were shown by the long-lived group, suggesting age selection.

Trimming accounts for 6 bases at V and 5 bases at J, while the number of junction bases matched to no gene is 6. The CDR3 has 14 amino acids, counting the end cysteine and phenylalanine. The sequence is cut down to CDR3 DNA, 42 bases in frame from base 1. Input material: blood. The sequence came from a man in his 60s in good health. The rearranged segments are TRBV12-3 or TRBV12-4 and TRBJ2-3, with 9 junctional bases fitting TRBD2. The sequenced DNA: TGTGCCAGCAGGAAGCGGGGGGCCGGAGATACGCAGTATTTT. Translated, it reads CASRKRGAGDTQYF.